This T cell receptor (beta chain) was sequenced in a study of T cell responses to AZD1222 COVID-19 vaccine. Regarding the study as a whole: Two doses of AZD1222 preceded a rise in Spike-specific TCR breadth and depth. At study baseline, merely roughly 6 AZD1222 recipients were seropositive.

Details on this clone: Its target is not known.

This table comes from immunoSEQ multiplex PCR, and its TCRdb copy is limited to in-frame clones, with some not included. The sample holds approximately 100,000 clones, about 90% seen once. This receptor was taken from an adult who received the AZD1222 COVID-19 vaccine. This specimen consisted of peripheral blood, obtained 28 days after the second AZD1222 dose.

The CDR3, as DNA: TGTGCCAGCAGCGGCCCGGGCAGCGCTAATGAAAAACTGTTTTTT. This gives the protein CASSGPGSANEKLFF. The rearrangement links TRBV3-1 (or the pseudogene TRBV3-2) to TRBJ1-4; unclear D gene. Germline V gene sequence: CDR1 LGHDT, CDR2 YNNKEL (reference sequence). V was trimmed by 5 bases and J by 3 bases, leaving 13 bases between them. The CDR3 has 15 amino acids.